Below, one T cell receptor beta chain is given with its context. The sample is drawn from a study of blood T cell repertoires in COVID-19. Background on the study: In each case, the material was cDNA or gDNA derived from T cells, B-cell-depleted T cells, or PBMCs.

The repertoire was sequenced with immunoSEQ multiplex PCR; TCRdb's copy has only in-frame clones and lacks some. The sample holds about 190,000 clones, around 79% seen once. Trimming cost V 3 bases and J 0 bases, with 14 bases left between them. CDR1 and CDR2 (germline): KGHDR, SFDVKD. The CDR3 length is 18 residues. V usage is TRBV24-1 and J usage is TRBJ2-6, with a tentative D call TRBD1 (5 bases). The source is a man between 60 and 75 years old with active or convalescent COVID-19. Sample: peripheral blood. In DNA, the CDR3 is TGTGCCACCAGTGATCCGACAGCTACCGTCTCTGGGGCCAACGTCCTGACTTTC. Translation gives CATSDPTATVSGANVLTF.